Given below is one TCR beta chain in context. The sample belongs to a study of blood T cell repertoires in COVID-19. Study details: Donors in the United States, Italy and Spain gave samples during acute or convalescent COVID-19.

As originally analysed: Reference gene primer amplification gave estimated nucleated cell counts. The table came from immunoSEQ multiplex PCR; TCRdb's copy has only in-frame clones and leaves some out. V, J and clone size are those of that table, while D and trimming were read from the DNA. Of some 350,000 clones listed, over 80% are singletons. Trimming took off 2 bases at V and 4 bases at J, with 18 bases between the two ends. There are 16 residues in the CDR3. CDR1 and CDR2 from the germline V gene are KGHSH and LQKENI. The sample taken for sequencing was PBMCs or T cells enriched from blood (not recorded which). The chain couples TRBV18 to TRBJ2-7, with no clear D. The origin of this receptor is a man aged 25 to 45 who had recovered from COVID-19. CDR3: CASSPVSGKNRYEQYF. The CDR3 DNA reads TGTGCCAGCTCACCAGTGTCAGGAAAGAATCGTTACGAGCAGTACTTC.